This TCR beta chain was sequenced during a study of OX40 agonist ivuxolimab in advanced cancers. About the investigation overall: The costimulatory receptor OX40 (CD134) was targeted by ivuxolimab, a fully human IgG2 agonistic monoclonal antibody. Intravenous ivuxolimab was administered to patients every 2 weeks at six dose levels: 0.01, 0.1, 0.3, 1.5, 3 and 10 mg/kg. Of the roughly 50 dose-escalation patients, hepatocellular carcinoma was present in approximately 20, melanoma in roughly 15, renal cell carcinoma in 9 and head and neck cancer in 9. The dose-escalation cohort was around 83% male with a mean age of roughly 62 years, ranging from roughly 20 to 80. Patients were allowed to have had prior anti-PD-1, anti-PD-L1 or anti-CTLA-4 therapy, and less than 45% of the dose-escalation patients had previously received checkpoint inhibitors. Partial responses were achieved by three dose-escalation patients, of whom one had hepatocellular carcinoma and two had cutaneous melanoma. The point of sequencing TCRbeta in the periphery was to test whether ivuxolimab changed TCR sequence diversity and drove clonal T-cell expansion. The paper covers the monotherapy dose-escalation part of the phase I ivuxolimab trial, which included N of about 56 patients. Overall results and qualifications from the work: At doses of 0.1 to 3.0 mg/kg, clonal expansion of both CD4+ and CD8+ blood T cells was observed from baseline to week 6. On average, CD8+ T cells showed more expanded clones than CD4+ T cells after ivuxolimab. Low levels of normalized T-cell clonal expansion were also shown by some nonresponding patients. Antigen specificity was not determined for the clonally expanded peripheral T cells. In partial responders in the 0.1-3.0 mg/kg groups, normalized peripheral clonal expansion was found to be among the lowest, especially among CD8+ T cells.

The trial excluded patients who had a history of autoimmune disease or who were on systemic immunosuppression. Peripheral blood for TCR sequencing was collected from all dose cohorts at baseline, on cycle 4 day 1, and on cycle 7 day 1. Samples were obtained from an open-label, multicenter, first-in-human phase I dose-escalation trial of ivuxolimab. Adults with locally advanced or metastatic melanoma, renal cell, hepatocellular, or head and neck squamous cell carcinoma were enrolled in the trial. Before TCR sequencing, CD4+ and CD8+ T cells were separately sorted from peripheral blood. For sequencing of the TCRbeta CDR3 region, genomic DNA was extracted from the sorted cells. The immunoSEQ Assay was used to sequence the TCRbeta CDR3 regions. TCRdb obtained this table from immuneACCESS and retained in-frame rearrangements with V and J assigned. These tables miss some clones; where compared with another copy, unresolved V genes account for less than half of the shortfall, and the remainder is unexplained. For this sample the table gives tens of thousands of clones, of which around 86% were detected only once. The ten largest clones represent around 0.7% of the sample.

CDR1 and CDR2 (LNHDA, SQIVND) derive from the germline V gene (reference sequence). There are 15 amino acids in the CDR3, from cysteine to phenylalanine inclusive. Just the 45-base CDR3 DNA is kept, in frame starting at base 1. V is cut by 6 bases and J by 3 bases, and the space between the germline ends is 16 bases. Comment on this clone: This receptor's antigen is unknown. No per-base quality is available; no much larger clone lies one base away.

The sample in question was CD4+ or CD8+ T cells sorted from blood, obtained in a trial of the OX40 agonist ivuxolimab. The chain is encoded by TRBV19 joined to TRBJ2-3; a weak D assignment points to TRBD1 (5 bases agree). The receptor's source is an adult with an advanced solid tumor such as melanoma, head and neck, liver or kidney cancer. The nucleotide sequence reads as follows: TGTGCCAGTAGCGCCCATCAGGGCTCGACAGATACGCAGTATTTT. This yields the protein CASSAHQGSTDTQYF.